The rows below give T cell receptor beta chains drawn from one sample of a study of control samples from healthy donors and cancer patients. Clones were sequenced by immunoSEQ multiplex PCR, and TCRdb holds only the in-frame ones, with some missing. The sample includes tens of thousands of clones, about nine tenths of them seen just once. The sequencing input was PBMCs. These TCRs come from a man aged 55 to 70 with colorectal cancer. Both conserved end residues are trimmed from each CDR3.

j_call v_call cdr3_aa
TRBJ2-3 TRBV14 ASSRWDSSTDTQY
TRBJ2-1 TRBV7-2 ASSSEPTSGGGEQF
TRBJ2-2 TRBV7-2 ASSLPGRRTGELF
TRBJ1-6 TRBV18 ASSPGFFSSGGGSSPLH
TRBJ2-3 TRBV19 ASSRGRNADTQY
TRBJ2-3 TRBV18 ASSPGLSWGDTQY
TRBJ2-7 TRBV10-2 ASRLAETYEQY
TRBJ2-3 TRBV30 AWSAGGVGTDTQY
TRBJ1-2 TRBV27 ASSLSRQTYGYT
TRBJ1-2 TRBV28 ASSASDGYT
TRBJ2-5 TRBV5-1 ASSTDTQETQY
TRBJ2-5 TRBV5-4 ASSLKTGQSRGAQY
TRBJ2-7 TRBV7-9 ASRPRDGYEQY
TRBJ2-3 TRBV18 ASSPRTSGAQGTQY
TRBJ2-2 TRBV12-5 ASASTSRGELF
TRBJ2-1 TRBV5-1 ASSLAMWDEQF
TRBJ2-5 TRBV6-5 ASREGGQETQY
TRBJ1-5 TRBV19 ASSKLRQGAQPQH
TRBJ2-5 TRBV4-1 ASSQVVSRGGRQETQY
TRBJ1-3 TRBV5-8 ASSSDRVPGNTIY
TRBJ1-4 TRBV7-9 ASSRVQGWGEKLF
TRBJ1-2 TRBV5-5 ASSLADLRGYT
TRBJ2-1 TRBV5-1 ASSSTGSSYNEQF
TRBJ2-7 TRBV20-1 SASDGPGGIYEQY
TRBJ2-1 TRBV7-7 ASSLQGLAGKQF
TRBJ2-7 TRBV5-1 ASRPTGTYEQY
TRBJ2-2 TRBV5-6 ASSLGLGELF
TRBJ2-4 TRBV19 ASRPDSPYIQY
TRBJ2-7 TRBV30 ACDEGAPSYEQY
TRBJ1-1 TRBV7-2 ASSFEGLPNTEAF
TRBJ2-1 TRBV4-1 ASSRAGTSGLYNEQF
TRBJ1-3 TRBV13 ASSLGTGGSGNTIY
TRBJ1-2 TRBV9 ASSVGPGANYGYT
TRBJ1-1 TRBV3-1/TRBV3-2 ASSQVGEAF
TRBJ2-1 TRBV12-5 ASAQRGYYNEQF
TRBJ2-5 TRBV3-1/TRBV3-2 ASSPSGGAETQY
TRBJ1-1 TRBV29-1 SATGVGNTEAF
TRBJ2-3 TRBV6-2/TRBV6-3 ASSGSEDTQY
TRBJ2-1 TRBV5-1 ASSLARRSGNEQF
TRBJ1-5 TRBV6-6 ASSYREDQPQH
TRBJ2-2 TRBV5-6 ASSLRRGGRTGELF
TRBJ2-5 TRBV19 ASSIGHLMETQY
TRBJ2-2 TRBV4-3 ASSQDPGGTGELF
TRBJ2-1 TRBV27 ASSRSYNEQF
TRBJ1-1 TRBV6-5 ASSYGTPNTEAF
TRBJ1-6 TRBV6-5 ASSSQGSYNSPLH
TRBJ1-2 TRBV5-8 ASSLQSGVTNYGYT
TRBJ2-7 TRBV2 ASKLATGENYEQY
TRBJ2-7 TRBV11-3 ASAPGQGVEQY
TRBJ2-7 TRBV11-3 ASSSGLSYEQY
TRBJ2-2 TRBV5-1 ASSLSLAGGPNTGELF
TRBJ1-1 TRBV11-3 ASSSRGHTEAF
TRBJ2-4 TRBV23-1 ASTTGHRAVQY
TRBJ2-7 TRBV11-2 ASSRDGADYEQY
TRBJ2-5 TRBV10-3 AIKEGTGQETQY
TRBJ2-2 TRBV6-2/TRBV6-3 ASSYGGTGTGELF